In its sample, the clone carrying this T cell receptor (beta chain) was seen a few times. Its antigen is undetermined. This record comes from a study of T cells in Graves' hyperthyroidism and ophthalmopathy. Study outcomes and limitations: Ophthalmopathy and stable hyperthyroidism were told apart by a 13 V-J model. Peripheral blood also featured most of the thyroid clonotypes expanded above 0.001.

It was RNA transcripts that yielded the amplified TCR beta CDR3 regions. With the HTBI primer set, the TCR CDR3 went through a first round of RT-PCR. Each CDR3 protein is one row after TCRdb ran MiXCR on the multiplex PCR reads. Of 480,000 or so distinct CDR3 sequences in the sample, around 43% were seen once. After removal of 8 bases from V and 4 bases from J, the junction contained 7 bases not matched to a gene. Germline V gives CDR1 MGHDK, CDR2 SYGVNS. CDR3 size: 13 residues. The TCR originated in an adult woman with Graves' disease, either hyperthyroidism or ophthalmopathy (not recorded which). The genes are TRBV25-1 and TRBJ1-2; 7 bases agree with TRBD1. The sample comprised peripheral blood or thyroid tissue (not recorded which). This CDR3 is CASQHQGVYGYTF. CDR3 sequence (DNA): TGTGCCAGCCAACATCAGGGGGTCTATGGCTACACCTTC.